Detailed here is one T cell receptor (beta chain). No cognate antigen has been identified for it. The record has no base qualities; no much larger clone is one base away. TCRbeta CDR3 regions were amplified from genomic DNA by means of the immunoSEQ Assay, a bias-controlled multiplex PCR. Processing in the source paper ran as follows. The number of nucleated cells in each sample was estimated from the amplification of reference gene primers within the assay. To quantify the absolute abundance of each unique TCRbeta CDR3 rearrangement, sequence reads were collapsed and filtered. For each sample, productive Simpson clonality was calculated as the square root of Simpson's diversity index across productive rearrangements. What TCRdb holds here is the immuneACCESS table cut down to in-frame rearrangements. Part of the clones is not present; checked against another copy, under half of the missing clones reflect an unresolved V gene, and the others are unexplained. The V and J calls and clone size were taken over from that table, and D and trimming were inferred from the DNA. In this sample the table shows 230,000 or so clones, around 87% of which occur a single time. The ten largest clonotypes hold 2.1% of the sample.

This specimen comes from a study of blood T cell repertoires in COVID-19 (TCRdb year 2020). Looking at the study overall: Samples covering the acute and convalescent phases of COVID-19 were provided by collaborators in the United States, Italy and Spain. The prospective study material was composed of cDNA or gDNA derived from T cells, B-cell-depleted T cells, or PBMCs. Subjects who had been exposed to COVID-19, were actively infected with it, or had recovered from it provided the deeply sampled blood TCRbeta repertoires that made up the dataset. The repertoires were released in a freely available public database intended as a resource for research on the immune response to SARS-CoV-2. Samples came from the ongoing ImmuneRACE study (first 160 participants) plus 1,254 subjects from 6 global collaborators. Sample metadata almost always included a de-identified subject ID, COVID-19 status, age in years and sex. Where HLA class I and class II types were available, the types were taken from metadata supplied by the sample provider, not from assay-based typing. Study-level results and caveats: The amount of clinical and demographic metadata varied by source and participant and was provided uncurated.

One collaborating source in Seattle enrolled patients during active infection and followed them longitudinally through the course of disease. Whole blood was collected in K2EDTA tubes by collaborating institutions according to the institutions' own protocols. Collaborator samples were shipped for TCRbeta analysis as frozen whole blood, isolated PBMCs, or DNA extracted from either sample type. The germline ends are 11 bases apart after V is trimmed by 8 bases and J by 1 base. The CDR3 starts with the cysteine, ends with the phenylalanine, and has 14 residues. Only the CDR3 DNA stays, 42 bases, in frame from base 1. The germline V gene sets CDR1 to SGHTA and CDR2 to FQGNSA.

The rearranged chain carries TRBV7-2 and TRBJ2-2, and TRBD2 may be the D gene, going by 6 matching bases. The source is an older woman with COVID-19, enrolled during active disease. The sample comprised peripheral blood. CDR3 sequence: CASELARNTGELFF. The sequenced DNA is TGTGCCAGCGAGCTAGCGAGGAACACCGGGGAGCTGTTTTTT.